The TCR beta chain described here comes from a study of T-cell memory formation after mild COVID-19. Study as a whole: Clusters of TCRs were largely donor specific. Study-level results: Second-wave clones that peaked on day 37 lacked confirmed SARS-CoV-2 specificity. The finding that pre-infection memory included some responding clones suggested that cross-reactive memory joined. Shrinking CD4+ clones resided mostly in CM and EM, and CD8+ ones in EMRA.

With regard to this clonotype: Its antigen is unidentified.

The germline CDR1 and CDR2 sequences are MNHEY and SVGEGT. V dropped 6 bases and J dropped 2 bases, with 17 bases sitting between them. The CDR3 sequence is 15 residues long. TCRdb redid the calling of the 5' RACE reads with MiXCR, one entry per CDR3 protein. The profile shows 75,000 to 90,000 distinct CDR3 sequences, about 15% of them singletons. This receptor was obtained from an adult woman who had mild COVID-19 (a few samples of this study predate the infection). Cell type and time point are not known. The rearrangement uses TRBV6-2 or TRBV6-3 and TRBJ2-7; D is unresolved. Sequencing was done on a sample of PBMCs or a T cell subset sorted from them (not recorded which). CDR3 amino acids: CASSPTRVSPYEQYF. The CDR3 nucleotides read TGTGCCAGCAGCCCTACACGGGTGTCCCCCTACGAGCAGTACTTC.